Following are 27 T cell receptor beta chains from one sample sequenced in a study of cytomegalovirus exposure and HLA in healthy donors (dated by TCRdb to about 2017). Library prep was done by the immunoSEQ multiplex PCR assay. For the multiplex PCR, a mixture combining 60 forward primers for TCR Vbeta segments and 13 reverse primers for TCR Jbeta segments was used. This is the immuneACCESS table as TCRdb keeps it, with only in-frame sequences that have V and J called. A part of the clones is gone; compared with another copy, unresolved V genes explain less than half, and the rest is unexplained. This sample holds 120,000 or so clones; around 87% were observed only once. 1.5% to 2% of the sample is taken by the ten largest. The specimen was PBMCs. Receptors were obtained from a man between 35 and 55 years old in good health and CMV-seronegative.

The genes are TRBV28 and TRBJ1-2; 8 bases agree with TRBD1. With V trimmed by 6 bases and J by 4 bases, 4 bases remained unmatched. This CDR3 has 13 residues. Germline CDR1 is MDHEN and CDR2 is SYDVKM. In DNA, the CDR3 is TGTGCCAGCAGGTCGACAGGGGCCTATGGCTACACCTTC. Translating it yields CASRSTGAYGYTF.

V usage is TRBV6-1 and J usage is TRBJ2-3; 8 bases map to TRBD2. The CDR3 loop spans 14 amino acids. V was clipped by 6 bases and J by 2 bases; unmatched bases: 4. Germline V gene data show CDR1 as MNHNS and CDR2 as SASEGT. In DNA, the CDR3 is TGTGCCAGCAGGGTAGCGGGACTCACAGATACGCAGTATTTT. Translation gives CASRVAGLTDTQYF.

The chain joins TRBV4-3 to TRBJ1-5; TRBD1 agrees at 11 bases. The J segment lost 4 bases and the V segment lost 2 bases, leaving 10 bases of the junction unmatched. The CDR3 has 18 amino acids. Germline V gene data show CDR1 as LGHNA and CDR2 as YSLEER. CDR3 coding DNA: TGCGCCAGCAGCCAAAAGCACCTTGGACAGGGGGCGAATCAGCCCCAGCATTTT. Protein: CASSQKHLGQGANQPQHF.

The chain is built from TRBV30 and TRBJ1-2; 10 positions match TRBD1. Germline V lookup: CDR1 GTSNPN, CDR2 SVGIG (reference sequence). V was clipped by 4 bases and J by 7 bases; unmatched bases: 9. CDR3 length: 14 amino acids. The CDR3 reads CAWNGQGVIGGYTF. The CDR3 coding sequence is TGTGCCTGGAATGGACAGGGGGTCATAGGTGGCTACACCTTC.

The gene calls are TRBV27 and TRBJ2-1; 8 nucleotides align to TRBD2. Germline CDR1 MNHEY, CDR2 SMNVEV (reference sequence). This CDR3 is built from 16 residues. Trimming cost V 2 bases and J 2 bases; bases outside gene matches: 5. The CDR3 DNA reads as TGTGCCAGCAGTTTAGACCAGCGGGGGCCCTACAATGAGCAGTTCTTC. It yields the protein CASSLDQRGPYNEQFF.

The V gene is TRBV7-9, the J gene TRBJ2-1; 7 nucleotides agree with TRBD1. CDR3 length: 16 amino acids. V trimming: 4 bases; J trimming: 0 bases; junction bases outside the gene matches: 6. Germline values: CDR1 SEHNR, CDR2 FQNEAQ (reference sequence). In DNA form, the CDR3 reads TGTGCCAGCAGCTCTAGACAGGGTAGCTCCTACAATGAGCAGTTCTTC. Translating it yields CASSSRQGSSYNEQFF. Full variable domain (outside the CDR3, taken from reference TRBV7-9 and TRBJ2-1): DTGVSQNPRHKITKRGQNVTFRCDPISEHNRLYWYRQTLGQGPEFLTYFQNEAQLEKSRLLSDRFSAERPKGSFSTLEIQRTEQGDSAMYLCASSSRQGSSYNEQFFGPGTRLTVL.

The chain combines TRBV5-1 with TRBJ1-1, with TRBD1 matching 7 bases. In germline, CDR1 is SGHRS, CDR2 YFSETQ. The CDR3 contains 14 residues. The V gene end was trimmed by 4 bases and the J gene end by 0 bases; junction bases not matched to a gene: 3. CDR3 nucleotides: TGCGCCAGCAGCGAGGACAGGATGAACACTGAAGCTTTCTTT. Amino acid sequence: CASSEDRMNTEAFF.

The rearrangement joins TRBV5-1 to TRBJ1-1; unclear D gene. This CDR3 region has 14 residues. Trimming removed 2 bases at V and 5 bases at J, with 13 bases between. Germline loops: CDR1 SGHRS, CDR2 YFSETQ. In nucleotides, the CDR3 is TGCGCCAGCAGCTTAACCGGGAAAGAGACTGAAGCTTTCTTT. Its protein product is CASSLTGKETEAFF.

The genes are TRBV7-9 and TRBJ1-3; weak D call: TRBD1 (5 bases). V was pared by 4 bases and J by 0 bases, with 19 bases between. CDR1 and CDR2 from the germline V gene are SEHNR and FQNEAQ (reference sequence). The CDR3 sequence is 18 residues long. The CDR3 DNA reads TGTGCCAGCAGCTACGTGGAGGGAAGGGGCCGCTCTGGAAACACCATATATTTT. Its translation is CASSYVEGRGRSGNTIYF.

The CDR3 protein is CSVAPGDYGYTF. CDR3 in DNA: TGCAGCGTTGCCCCCGGGGATTATGGCTACACCTTC. The rearrangement links TRBV29-1 to TRBJ1-2; D uncertain. CDR1 is SQVTM, CDR2 ANQGSEA, per germline. Trimming took off 4 bases at V and 5 bases at J, with 11 bases between the two ends. The CDR3 runs to 12 residues.

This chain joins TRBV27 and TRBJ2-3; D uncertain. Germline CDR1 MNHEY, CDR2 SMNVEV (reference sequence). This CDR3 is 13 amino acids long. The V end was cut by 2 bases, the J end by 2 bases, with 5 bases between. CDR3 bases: TGTGCCAGCAGTTTAATAAACACAGATACGCAGTATTTT. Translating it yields CASSLINTDTQYF.

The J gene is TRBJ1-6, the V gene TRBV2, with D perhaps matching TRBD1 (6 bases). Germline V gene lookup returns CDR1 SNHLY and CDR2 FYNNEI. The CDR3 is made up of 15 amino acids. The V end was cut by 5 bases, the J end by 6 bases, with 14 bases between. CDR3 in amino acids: CASSRTVGANSPLHF. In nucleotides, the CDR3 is TGTGCCAGCAGTCGGACAGTAGGAGCTAATTCACCCCTCCACTTT.

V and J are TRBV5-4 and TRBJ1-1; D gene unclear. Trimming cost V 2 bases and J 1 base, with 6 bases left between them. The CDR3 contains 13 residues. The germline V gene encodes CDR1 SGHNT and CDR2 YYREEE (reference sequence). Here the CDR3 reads CASSFGENTEAFF. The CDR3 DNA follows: TGTGCCAGCAGCTTCGGTGAGAACACTGAAGCTTTCTTT.

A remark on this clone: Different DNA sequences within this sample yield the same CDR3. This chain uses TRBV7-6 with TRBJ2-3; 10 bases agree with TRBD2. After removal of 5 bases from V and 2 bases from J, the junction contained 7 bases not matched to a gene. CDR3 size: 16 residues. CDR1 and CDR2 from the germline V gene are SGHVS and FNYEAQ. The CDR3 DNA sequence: TGTGCCAGCAGCCCTCTAGCGGGGGCCACCACAGATACGCAGTATTTT. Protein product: CASSPLAGATTDTQYF. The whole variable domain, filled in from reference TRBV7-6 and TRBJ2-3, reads GAGVSQSPRYKVTKRGQDVALRCDPISGHVSLYWYRQALGQGPEFLTYFNYEAQQDKSGLPNDRFSAERPEGSISTLTIQRTEQRDSAMYRCASSPLAGATTDTQYFGPGTRLTVL.

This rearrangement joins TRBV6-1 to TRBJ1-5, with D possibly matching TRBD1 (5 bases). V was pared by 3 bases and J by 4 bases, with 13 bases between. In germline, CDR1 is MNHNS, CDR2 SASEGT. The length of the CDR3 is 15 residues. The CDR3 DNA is TGTGCCAGCAGTGATGGTGCGCAGGGTAATCAGCCCCAGCATTTT. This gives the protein CASSDGAQGNQPQHF.

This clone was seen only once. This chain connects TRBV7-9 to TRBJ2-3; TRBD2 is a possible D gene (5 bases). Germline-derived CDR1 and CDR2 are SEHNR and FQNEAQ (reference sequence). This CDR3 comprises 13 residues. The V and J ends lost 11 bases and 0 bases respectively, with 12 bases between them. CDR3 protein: CAGERRSTDTQYF. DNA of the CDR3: TGTGCCGGGGAGCGGCGGAGCACAGATACGCAGTATTTT.

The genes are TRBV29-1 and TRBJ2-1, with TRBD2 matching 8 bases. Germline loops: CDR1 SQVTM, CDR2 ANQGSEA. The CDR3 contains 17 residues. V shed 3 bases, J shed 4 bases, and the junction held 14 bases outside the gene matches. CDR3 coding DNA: TGCAGCGTTGAGGGTATAGTCGGGGGGGCGTTGTACAATGAGCAGTTCTTC. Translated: CSVEGIVGGALYNEQFF.

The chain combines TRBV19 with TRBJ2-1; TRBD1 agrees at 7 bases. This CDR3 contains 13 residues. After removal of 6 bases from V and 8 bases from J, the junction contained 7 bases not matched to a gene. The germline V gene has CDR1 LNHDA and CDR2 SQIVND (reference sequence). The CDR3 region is CASRNRGSYEQFF. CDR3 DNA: TGTGCCAGTAGAAACAGGGGCTCCTATGAGCAGTTCTTC.

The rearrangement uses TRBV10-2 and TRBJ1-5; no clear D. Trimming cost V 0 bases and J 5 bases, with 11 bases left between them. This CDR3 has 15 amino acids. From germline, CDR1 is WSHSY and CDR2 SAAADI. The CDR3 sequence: CASSESAGLHQPQHF. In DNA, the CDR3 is TGCGCCAGCAGTGAGTCTGCCGGGTTACATCAGCCCCAGCATTTT.

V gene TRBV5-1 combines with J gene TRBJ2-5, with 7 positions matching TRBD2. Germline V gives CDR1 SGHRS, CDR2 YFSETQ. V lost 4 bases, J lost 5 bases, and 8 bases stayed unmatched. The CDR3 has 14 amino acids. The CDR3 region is CASSNGLDGETQYF. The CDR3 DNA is TGCGCCAGCAGCAACGGACTAGATGGGGAGACCCAGTACTTC.

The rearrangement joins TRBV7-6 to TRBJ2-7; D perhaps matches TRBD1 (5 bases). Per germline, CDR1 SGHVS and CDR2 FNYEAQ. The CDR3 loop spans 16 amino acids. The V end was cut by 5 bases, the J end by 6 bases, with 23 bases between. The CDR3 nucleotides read TGTGCCAGCAGCCCCCAGGTGGGGTCCAGGGTCGGCGAGCAGTACTTC. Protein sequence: CASSPQVGSRVGEQYF.

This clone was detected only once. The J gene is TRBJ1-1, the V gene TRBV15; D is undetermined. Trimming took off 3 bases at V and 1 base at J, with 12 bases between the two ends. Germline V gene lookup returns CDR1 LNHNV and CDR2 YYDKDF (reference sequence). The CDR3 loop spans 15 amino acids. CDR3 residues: CATSSNIFGNTEAFF. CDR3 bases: TGTGCCACCAGCAGTAACATCTTTGGGAACACTGAAGCTTTCTTT.

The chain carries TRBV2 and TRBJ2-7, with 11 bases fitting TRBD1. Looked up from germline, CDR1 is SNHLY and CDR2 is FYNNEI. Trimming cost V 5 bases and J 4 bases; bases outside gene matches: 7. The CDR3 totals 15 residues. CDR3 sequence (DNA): TGTGCCAGCAGTCTCGGACAGGGGGCTAGTTACGAGCAGTACTTC. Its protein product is CASSLGQGASYEQYF.

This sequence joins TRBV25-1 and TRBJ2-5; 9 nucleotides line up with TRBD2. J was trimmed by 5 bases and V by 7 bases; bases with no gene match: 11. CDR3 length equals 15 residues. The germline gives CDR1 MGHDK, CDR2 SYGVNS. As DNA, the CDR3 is TGTGCCAGCAAGGCGGGGGGGCGGAGTCTTGAGACCCAGTACTTC. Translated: CASKAGGRSLETQYF.

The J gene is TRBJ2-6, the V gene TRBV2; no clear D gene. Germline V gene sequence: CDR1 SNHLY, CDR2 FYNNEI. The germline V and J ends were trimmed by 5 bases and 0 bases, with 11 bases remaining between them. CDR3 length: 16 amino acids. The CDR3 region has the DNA TGTGCCAGCAGTCCACCGACTGCCTCTGGGGCCAACGTCCTGACTTTC. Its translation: CASSPPTASGANVLTF.

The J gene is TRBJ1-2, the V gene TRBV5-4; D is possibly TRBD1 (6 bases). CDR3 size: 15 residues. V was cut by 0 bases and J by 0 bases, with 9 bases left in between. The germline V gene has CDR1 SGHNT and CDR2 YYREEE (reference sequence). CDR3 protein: CASSLESGANYGYTF. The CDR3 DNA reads TGTGCCAGCAGCTTGGAGTCAGGGGCTAACTATGGCTACACCTTC. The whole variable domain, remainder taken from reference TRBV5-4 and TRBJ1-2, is ETGVTQSPTHLIKTRGQQVTLRCSSQSGHNTVSWYQQALGQGPQFIFQYYREEENGRGNFPPRFSGLQFPNYSSELNVNALELDDSALYLCASSLESGANYGYTFGSGTRLTVV.

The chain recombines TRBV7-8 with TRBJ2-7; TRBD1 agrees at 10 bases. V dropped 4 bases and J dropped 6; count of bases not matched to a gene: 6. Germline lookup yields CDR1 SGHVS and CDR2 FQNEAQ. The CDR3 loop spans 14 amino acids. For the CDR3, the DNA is TGTGCCAGCAGCTCCCGGGACAGGGGTGGCGAGCAGTACTTC. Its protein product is CASSSRDRGGEQYF.